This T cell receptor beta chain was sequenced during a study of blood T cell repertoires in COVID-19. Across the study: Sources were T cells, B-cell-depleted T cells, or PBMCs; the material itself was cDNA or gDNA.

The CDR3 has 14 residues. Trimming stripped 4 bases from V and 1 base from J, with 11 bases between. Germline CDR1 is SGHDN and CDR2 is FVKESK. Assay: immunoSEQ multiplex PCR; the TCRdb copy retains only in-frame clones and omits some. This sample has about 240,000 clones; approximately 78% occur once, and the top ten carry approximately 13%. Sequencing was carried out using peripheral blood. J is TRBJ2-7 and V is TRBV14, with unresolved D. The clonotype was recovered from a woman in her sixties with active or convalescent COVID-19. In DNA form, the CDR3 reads TGTGCCAGCAGCCTTACCGACGGGTCCTACGAGCAGTACTTC. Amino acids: CASSLTDGSYEQYF.